This T cell receptor (beta chain) was captured by sequencing in a study of beta chain features in type 1 diabetes. In the study overall: The study found patients and healthy donors alike in age, gender and cell yields.

Sequenced material consisted of expressed TCRB transcripts (all of the isolated RNA was reverse transcribed). Profiled with immunoSEQ multiplex PCR; TCRdb holds only in-frame clones, not every one. The profile shows tens of thousands of clones, around 50% of them singletons. Study results and limitations: For type 1 diabetes patients, VDJ junctions showed fewer insertions and more deletions. Compared with healthy donors, patients appeared to share more similar naive, central memory and regulatory TCRB repertoires. Within each of all four CD4+ subsets, Type 1 diabetes patients had TCRB CDR3s that were moderately but significantly shorter.

The V gene lost 0 bases and the J gene lost 5 bases, with 6 bases spanning the gap. This CDR3 is 13 amino acids long. Germline V gene sequence: CDR1 SGHRS, CDR2 YFSETQ. With respect to this clone: Its antigen is unknown.

This sequence was found in a woman between 40 and 50 years old with type 1 diabetes. Sequencing used Tregs from blood. The rearrangement links TRBV5-1 to TRBJ2-1; TRBD1 is a possible D gene (5 bases). The CDR3 nucleotides read TGCGCCAGCAGCTTGGAGGGGAACAATGAGCAGTTCTTC. The encoded protein is CASSLEGNNEQFF.